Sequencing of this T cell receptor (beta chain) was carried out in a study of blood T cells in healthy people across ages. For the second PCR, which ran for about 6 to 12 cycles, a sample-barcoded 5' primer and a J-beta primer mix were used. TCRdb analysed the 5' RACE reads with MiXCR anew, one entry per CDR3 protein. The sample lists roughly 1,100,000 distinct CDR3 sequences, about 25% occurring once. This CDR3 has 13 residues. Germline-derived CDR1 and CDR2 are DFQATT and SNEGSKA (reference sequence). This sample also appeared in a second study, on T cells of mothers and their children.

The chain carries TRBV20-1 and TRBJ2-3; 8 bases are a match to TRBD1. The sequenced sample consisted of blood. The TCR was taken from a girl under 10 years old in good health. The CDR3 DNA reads TGCTCGAGGACAGGGTTCAACACAGATACGCAGTATTTT. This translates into CSRTGFNTDTQYF.